This T cell receptor beta chain appears in the sequencing data of a study of cytomegalovirus exposure and HLA in healthy donors. This PCR relied on a set of 60 Vbeta primers and 13 Jbeta primers. Generated by immunoSEQ multiplex PCR, the TCRdb table keeps only in-frame clones and is missing some. The sample lists about 110,000 clones, around 75% seen once, with 2% to 2.5% in the top ten. V trimming: 2 bases; J trimming: 0 bases; junction bases outside the gene matches: 5. This CDR3 region has 16 residues. Germline V lookup: CDR1 SGHRS, CDR2 YFSETQ. Sequencing input: PBMCs. The chain has TRBV5-1 and TRBJ2-3; 8 nucleotides line up with TRBD2. This clonotype was sampled from a man younger than 45 in good health and CMV-seronegative. The CDR3 region has the DNA TGCGCCAGCAGCTTCGTAGCGGGGACTAGCACAGATACGCAGTATTTT. Translating it yields CASSFVAGTSTDTQYF.